This T cell receptor (beta chain) was sequenced during a study of blood T cell repertoires in COVID-19. Study as a whole: Spain, Italy and the United States supplied samples that represented acute and convalescent COVID-19.

Germline-derived CDR1 and CDR2 are SGHTA and FQGNSA. The CDR3 length is 15 residues. V was shortened by 2 bases and J by 3 bases, with 11 bases between the two germline ends. Authors' methods: Nucleated cell number was recorded as an estimate derived from reference gene primer amplification. TCRdb keeps only in-frame clones here, not all; method: immunoSEQ multiplex PCR. V and J calls plus clone size are reproduced from that table; the DNA served to infer D and trimming. This repertoire shows some 120,000 clones, less than 85% found once; its top ten account for roughly 2.4%. The receptor was derived from a man between 25 and 39 years old with acute or convalescent COVID-19. Sequenced material: peripheral blood. This sequence joins TRBV7-2 and TRBJ2-1; D not resolved. The CDR3: CASSLSADLYNEQFF. Written as DNA, the CDR3 is TGTGCCAGCAGCTTATCGGCGGATCTCTACAATGAGCAGTTCTTC.